A selection of T cell receptor beta chains follows, all from one sample in a study of blood T cell repertoires in COVID-19. The repertoire was sequenced with immunoSEQ multiplex PCR; TCRdb's copy has only in-frame clones and lacks some. Of about 160,000 clones listed, 80% are singletons. The source material was PBMCs or T cells enriched from blood (not recorded which). Source of these receptors: a man in his forties or fifties who had recovered from COVID-19. CDR3s include the opening cysteine and the closing phenylalanine or tryptophan. The D gene is left open where the match is weak. The listing skips clone size in some rows; elsewhere it reads once, few, many or a size class.

J gene,D gene,V gene,clone size,CDR3 protein,CDR3 DNA
TRBJ1-2,TRBD1,TRBV6-2/TRBV6-3,NA,CASSPNGVAGQGPLDTIRDYGYTF,TGTGCCAGCAGCCCCAATGGGGTGGCGGGACAGGGGCCACTCGATACTATCCGCGACTATGGCTACACCTTC
TRBJ2-5,NA,TRBV3-1/TRBV3-2,NA,CASTRRALEETQYF,TGTGCCAGCACCCGGAGGGCCCTAGAAGAGACCCAGTACTTC
TRBJ1-2,TRBD1,TRBV19,NA,CASSIARGANYGYTF,TGTGCCAGTAGTATAGCCAGGGGGGCTAACTATGGCTACACCTTC
TRBJ2-7,NA,TRBV10-3,many,CAIRDSTRSYEQYF,TGTGCCATACGGGACTCTACAAGGTCCTACGAGCAGTACTTC
TRBJ1-2,TRBD1,TRBV2,NA,CASSETGQEFYGYTF,TGTGCCAGCAGTGAGACGGGACAGGAGTTCTATGGCTACACCTTC
TRBJ1-2,TRBD1,TRBV7-3,NA,CASSLKAPGQGDYGYTF,TGTGCCAGCAGCTTAAAAGCCCCGGGACAGGGAGACTATGGCTACACCTTC
TRBJ1-2,NA,TRBV5-1,NA,CASSFLEGRDGYTF,TGCGCCAGCAGCTTCCTGGAGGGACGGGATGGCTACACCTTC
TRBJ2-1,TRBD2,TRBV7-2,NA,CASSYQLAGTSYNEQFF,TGTGCCAGCAGCTACCAGCTAGCGGGGACCTCCTACAATGAGCAGTTCTTC
TRBJ2-3,TRBD2,TRBV24-1,NA,CATSLSSGGITDTQYF,TGTGCCACCAGCCTGTCTAGCGGGGGGATCACAGATACGCAGTATTTT
TRBJ2-2,NA,TRBV13,NA,CASRSDRKDWNTGELFF,TGTGCCAGCAGATCCGACAGGAAAGATTGGAACACCGGGGAGCTGTTTTTT
TRBJ2-7,TRBD1,TRBV11-2,NA,CASSLARDRGRIEQYF,TGTGCCAGCAGCTTAGCCCGGGACAGGGGGAGGATCGAGCAGTACTTC
TRBJ2-3,NA,TRBV7-3,once,CASSLQATDTQYF,TGTGCCAGCAGCTTACAGGCCACAGATACGCAGTATTTT
TRBJ2-5,NA,TRBV5-6,NA,CASSLGARREETQYF,TGTGCCAGCAGCTTGGGAGCGAGGCGAGAAGAGACCCAGTACTTC
TRBJ2-3,TRBD2,TRBV3-1/TRBV3-2,NA,CASRHSGGTDTQYF,TGTGCCAGCAGACATAGCGGGGGCACAGATACGCAGTATTTT
TRBJ1-5,TRBD1,TRBV9,few,CASSATGGNQPQHF,TGTGCCAGCAGCGCGACAGGGGGCAATCAGCCCCAGCATTTT
TRBJ1-4,TRBD1,TRBV5-8,NA,CAMGRGQGSEKLFF,TGTGCCATGGGCAGGGGACAGGGAAGTGAAAAACTGTTTTTT
TRBJ1-3,NA,TRBV2,NA,CASSEDTASGNTIYF,TGTGCCAGCAGTGAGGACACGGCCTCTGGAAACACCATATATTTT
TRBJ2-1,NA,TRBV19,once,CASSIGGGHNEQFF,TGTGCCAGTAGTATAGGGGGGGGGCACAATGAGCAGTTCTTC
TRBJ2-3,TRBD2,TRBV9,NA,CASSVSGTFTDTQYF,TGTGCCAGCAGCGTAAGCGGGACTTTCACAGATACGCAGTATTTT
TRBJ1-2,NA,TRBV11-2,NA,CASSPGGRNYGYTF,TGTGCCAGCAGCCCTGGCGGGAGGAACTATGGCTACACCTTC
TRBJ1-2,NA,TRBV18,NA,CASSHPQGDYTF,TGTGCCAGCTCTCACCCTCAGGGCGACTACACCTTC
TRBJ2-3,NA,TRBV11-2,NA,CASSRDSVTDTQYF,TGTGCCAGCAGCCGGGACTCCGTCACAGATACGCAGTATTTT
TRBJ1-1,NA,TRBV7-6,NA,CASSLGAGATNTEAFF,TGTGCCAGCAGCTTAGGGGCAGGGGCTACGAACACTGAAGCTTTCTTT
TRBJ1-2,NA,TRBV7-9,NA,CASSSARDERLEGYTF,TGTGCCAGCAGCTCCGCGCGGGACGAAAGATTGGAGGGCTACACCTTC
TRBJ2-3,TRBD1,TRBV5-1,NA,CASSTGAALTDTQYF,TGCGCCAGCAGCACAGGGGCCGCTCTCACAGATACGCAGTATTTT
TRBJ1-1,NA,TRBV5-1,few,CASSLQGNTEAFF,TGCGCCAGCAGCTTACAGGGGAACACTGAAGCTTTCTTT
TRBJ2-3,TRBD2,TRBV5-4,NA,CASSLAQRGVTDTQYF,TGTGCCAGCAGCTTGGCTCAGCGGGGGGTCACAGATACGCAGTATTTT
TRBJ1-3,NA,TRBV3-1/TRBV3-2,once,CASSQDTGSGNTIYF,TGTGCCAGCAGCCAAGATACAGGGTCTGGAAACACCATATATTTT
TRBJ2-4,TRBD2,TRBV5-6,NA,CASRNGLASKNIQYF,TGTGCCAGCAGGAATGGACTAGCATCCAAAAACATTCAGTACTTC
TRBJ2-1,TRBD2,TRBV5-4,NA,CASSFAGGRNEQFF,TGTGCCAGCAGCTTCGCGGGGGGGCGAAATGAGCAGTTCTTC
TRBJ1-1,NA,TRBV10-1,NA,CASSETAGAEAFF,TGCGCCAGCAGTGAGACGGCGGGCGCTGAAGCTTTCTTT
TRBJ1-3,NA,TRBV27,NA,CASRDVSGSAGNTIYF,TGTGCCAGCAGAGACGTTTCGGGGAGCGCTGGAAACACCATATATTTT
TRBJ1-1,NA,TRBV5-4,once,CASRGQLNTEAFF,TGTGCCAGCAGAGGACAGTTGAACACTGAAGCTTTCTTT
TRBJ1-2,TRBD1,TRBV6-5,few,CASSRQGTYGYTF,TGTGCCAGCAGTCGACAGGGGACTTATGGCTACACCTTC
TRBJ1-2,NA,TRBV3-1/TRBV3-2,NA,CASSQDQIGQSRGYTF,TGTGCCAGCAGCCAAGATCAAATAGGACAGAGTAGAGGCTACACCTTC
TRBJ1-1,NA,TRBV11-1,NA,CASSLEGGNTEAFF,TGTGCCAGCAGCTTAGAAGGGGGTAACACTGAAGCTTTCTTT
TRBJ1-4,NA,TRBV2,NA,CASRVIAFNEKLFF,TGTGCCAGCAGGGTCATAGCTTTTAATGAAAAACTGTTTTTT
TRBJ2-3,TRBD2,TRBV7-3,NA,CASSLGLARTDTQYF,TGTGCCAGCAGCTTAGGACTAGCCCGCACAGATACGCAGTATTTT
TRBJ1-1,TRBD1,TRBV7-3,once,CASSLGGGPTEAFF,TGTGCCAGCAGCTTAGGAGGGGGCCCCACTGAAGCTTTCTTT
TRBJ2-2,NA,TRBV29-1,NA,CSGGAGGGTGELFF,TGCAGCGGGGGAGCAGGGGGAGGCACCGGGGAGCTGTTTTTT
TRBJ1-4,NA,TRBV24-1,once,CATLVRTALEKLFF,TGTGCCACCCTCGTGAGGACTGCTCTTGAAAAACTGTTTTTT
TRBJ1-1,NA,TRBV7-6,NA,CASSRKRTAEAFF,TGTGCCAGCAGCAGGAAGAGGACAGCTGAAGCTTTCTTT
TRBJ1-3,NA,TRBV7-2,NA,CASRSPGVSGNTIYF,TGTGCCAGCAGATCCCCGGGGGTCTCTGGAAACACCATATATTTT
TRBJ2-1,NA,TRBV5-8,NA,CASSSRLRRSLNEQFF,TGTGCCAGCAGCTCCCGACTAAGGAGAAGCCTCAATGAGCAGTTCTTC
TRBJ2-3,TRBD1,TRBV5-1,NA,CASSSTGGAADTQYF,TGCGCCAGCAGCTCGACAGGGGGCGCGGCAGATACGCAGTATTTT
TRBJ2-5,TRBD1,TRBV10-3,NA,CAISLTGGETQYF,TGTGCCATCAGCCTGACAGGGGGGGAGACCCAGTACTTC
TRBJ2-3,TRBD2,TRBV9,NA,CASSVASGGTDTQYF,TGTGCCAGCAGCGTAGCTAGCGGGGGCACAGATACGCAGTATTTT
TRBJ2-1,TRBD2,TRBV10-3,NA,CAISEVPGGLEDEQFF,TGTGCCATCAGTGAGGTGCCGGGGGGGCTAGAGGATGAGCAGTTCTTC
TRBJ1-6,TRBD1,TRBV2,NA,CASTRQGNSPLHF,TGTGCCAGCACCAGACAGGGGAATTCACCCCTCCACTTT
TRBJ2-2,NA,TRBV24-1,NA,CATSDVGAQGGEELFF,TGTGCCACCAGTGATGTCGGCGCCCAGGGGGGAGAGGAGCTGTTTTTT
TRBJ2-3,NA,TRBV7-3,NA,CASSLTQGSTDTQYF,TGTGCCAGCAGCTTAACGCAGGGAAGCACAGATACGCAGTATTTT
TRBJ2-5,NA,TRBV19,NA,CASNSLERESETQYF,NA
TRBJ2-2,NA,TRBV18,NA,CASSPAAGTNTGELFF,TGTGCCAGCTCACCGGCTGCAGGGACGAACACCGGGGAGCTGTTTTTT